The 28 T cell receptor beta chains listed next were all sequenced from one sample in a study of T cell responses to AZD1222 COVID-19 vaccine. Assay: immunoSEQ multiplex PCR; the TCRdb copy retains only in-frame clones and omits some. Of about 150,000 clones in the sample, 70% to 90% were seen once. The sample consisted of peripheral blood, taken on day 0 of MenACWY control vaccination. Receptors were obtained from an adult in good health.

The chain joins TRBV5-1 to TRBJ1-1; D gene unclear. CDR1 and CDR2 (germline): SGHRS, YFSETQ. Deletions cut 2 bases from V and 7 bases from J, with 9 bases between. This CDR3 has 12 residues. The CDR3 bases are TGCGCCAGCAGCTTCGTTCCGGGTGAAGCTTTCTTT. The encoded protein is CASSFVPGEAFF.

This sequence joins TRBV6-5 and TRBJ2-7; D is possibly TRBD1 or TRBD2 (6 bases each). CDR3 size: 15 residues. The ends were cut back, 0 bases at V and 4 bases at J, with 13 bases in the middle. Germline V gene lookup returns CDR1 MNHEY and CDR2 SVGAGI. DNA of the CDR3: TGTGCCAGCAGTTACTCGGGGGGCCTTGAGTACGAGCAGTACTTC. Translated: CASSYSGGLEYEQYF.

The chain uses TRBV5-1 and TRBJ1-1; 8 bases fit TRBD1. Germline assignment: CDR1 SGHRS and CDR2 YFSETQ. V shed 4 bases, J shed 2 bases, and the junction held 4 bases outside the gene matches. The CDR3 contains 14 residues. The DNA of the CDR3 is TGCGCCAGCAGCGGGGACAGGAAAAACACTGAAGCTTTCTTT. Its translation: CASSGDRKNTEAFF.

The chain is built from TRBV7-6 and TRBJ1-3, with 7 bases matching TRBD1. The germline V gene encodes CDR1 SGHVS and CDR2 FNYEAQ. The CDR3 spans 15 residues. The J segment lost 0 bases and the V segment lost 4 bases, leaving 3 bases of the junction unmatched. CDR3 DNA sequence: TGTGCCAGCAGCTGGGGACAGAGCTCTGGAAACACCATATATTTT. Its protein is CASSWGQSSGNTIYF. The full variable domain, rest sourced from reference TRBV7-6 and TRBJ1-3, is GAGVSQSPRYKVTKRGQDVALRCDPISGHVSLYWYRQALGQGPEFLTYFNYEAQQDKSGLPNDRFSAERPEGSISTLTIQRTEQRDSAMYRCASSWGQSSGNTIYFGEGSWLTVV.

This clone was seen once. The V and J genes are TRBV21-1 and TRBJ2-5; the table's D call, TRBD2, was not checked against the DNA. TRBV21-1 is termed a pseudogene. This CDR3 has 17 residues. The CDR3 DNA is TGTGCCAGCAGCCATAAACTACCCGGGACTGAACAAGAGACCCAGTACTTC. Translation: CASSHKLPGTEQETQYF.

This clone was recorded once. The chain couples TRBV29-1 to TRBJ1-1, with unresolved D. Per germline, CDR1 SQVTM and CDR2 ANQGSEA. The V gene lost 2 bases and the J gene lost 5 bases, with 12 bases spanning the gap. The CDR3 has 13 residues. The CDR3 DNA follows: TGCAGCGTTGAAAAGGGTTCGGCAACTGAAGCTTTCTTT. It encodes CSVEKGSATEAFF.

V and J are TRBV20-1 and TRBJ2-7, with D possibly being TRBD1 (6 bases). CDR1 and CDR2 from the germline V gene are DFQATT and SNEGSKA (reference sequence). V was clipped by 4 bases and J by 6 bases, with 10 bases between them. This CDR3 spans 11 amino acids. CDR3 nucleotides: TGCAGTGCTACAGGGGCGCGCGAGCAGTACTTC. Protein product: CSATGAREQYF.

The chain uses TRBV6-4 and TRBJ2-7; D tentatively reads TRBD1 or TRBD2 (5 bases each). Trimming stripped 5 bases from V and 2 bases from J, with 19 bases between. CDR3 length equals 16 residues. Germline lookup yields CDR1 MRHNA and CDR2 SNTAGT. CDR3: CASSLKPGRLTYEQYF. The CDR3 DNA is TGTGCCAGCAGTTTGAAACCGGGACGCCTTACCTACGAGCAGTACTTC.

The chain carries TRBV15 and TRBJ1-4; 10 bases agree with TRBD1. Germline assignment: CDR1 LNHNV and CDR2 YYDKDF (reference sequence). The CDR3 loop spans 16 amino acids. Unmatched junction bases numbered 6, after V lost 1 base and J lost 7 bases. As DNA, the CDR3 is TGTGCCACCAGCAGAGGCAGGACAGGGGGAAGTGAAAAACTGTTTTTT. Protein: CATSRGRTGGSEKLFF.

V usage is TRBV7-3 and J usage is TRBJ2-1; no definite D call. The germline gives CDR1 SGHTA, CDR2 FQGTGA. Trimming took 1 base from V and 8 from J, leaving 9 bases between them. The CDR3 consists of 13 residues. In DNA form, the CDR3 reads TGTGCCAGCAGCTTAAATTTCGCAGATGAGCAGTTCTTC. Protein: CASSLNFADEQFF.

The chain combines TRBV7-9 with TRBJ1-5, with a weak D call TRBD1 (5 bases). The CDR3 totals 15 residues. CDR1 is SEHNR and CDR2 is FQNEAQ in the germline V gene (reference sequence). V shed 5 bases and J shed 7 bases, with 18 bases lying between them. The CDR3 reads CASSPGPGLGQPQHF. For the CDR3, the DNA is TGTGCCAGCAGCCCTGGACCGGGGCTAGGGCAGCCCCAGCATTTT.

As regards this clone: Other DNA sequences from this sample encode an identical CDR3 as well. This chain joins TRBV30 and TRBJ1-3; D possibly corresponds to TRBD1 (5 bases). Germline assignment: CDR1 GTSNPN and CDR2 SVGIG (reference sequence). This CDR3 has 15 amino acids. Trimming cost V 1 base and J 0 bases, with 10 bases left between them. The DNA for the CDR3 is TGTGCCTGGAGTGGTGGGGGTTCCTCTGGAAACACCATATATTTT. Its protein is CAWSGGGSSGNTIYF.

The chain uses TRBV7-2 and TRBJ1-2; no firm D call. The germline CDR1 and CDR2 sequences are SGHTA and FQGNSA. The CDR3 is made up of 15 amino acids. V shed 0 bases and J shed 4 bases, with 12 bases lying between them. The CDR3 DNA is TGTGCCAGCAGCTTAGCGCTAATCGCAGGCTATGGCTACACCTTC. Amino acids: CASSLALIAGYGYTF.

The J gene is TRBJ1-2, the V gene TRBV12-5, with a tentative D call TRBD1 (5 bases). CDR3 length equals 17 residues. CDR1 LGHNT and CDR2 FRNRAP come from the germline V gene. V lost 0 bases, J lost 0 bases, and 14 bases lay in between. The CDR3 reads CASGLVREGEANYGYTF. The CDR3 region has the DNA TGTGCTAGTGGTTTGGTACGGGAAGGGGAAGCTAACTATGGCTACACCTTC.

V gene TRBV5-1 combines with J gene TRBJ2-5; a weak D match, TRBD1 (6 bases). V lost 0 bases and J lost 0, with 9 bases in between. The CDR3 spans 15 residues. The V gene's germline CDR1 is SGHRS and CDR2 YFSETQ. The CDR3, as DNA: TGCGCCAGCAGCTTGGAGGGGACAAACCAAGAGACCCAGTACTTC. Its protein is CASSLEGTNQETQYF.

This clone showed up just once. This chain uses TRBV5-1 with TRBJ2-1, with 12 positions matching TRBD2. This CDR3 spans 15 amino acids. The germline CDR1 and CDR2 sequences are SGHRS and YFSETQ. Trimming at V came to 6 bases and at J to 6 bases, leaving 7 bases not matched to a gene. The CDR3 here is CASTVLAGGPNEQFF. CDR3 bases: TGCGCCAGCACCGTACTAGCGGGGGGCCCCAATGAGCAGTTCTTC.

V is TRBV30 and J is TRBJ2-7; TRBD2 matches 7 bases. The CDR3 length is 12 residues. Losses at the gene ends were 3 bases for V and 3 bases for J; bases not matched to a gene: 2. Germline loops: CDR1 GTSNPN, CDR2 SVGIG (reference sequence). The CDR3 sequence is CAWRAGVYEQYF. Here the CDR3 DNA reads TGTGCCTGGAGGGCGGGAGTCTACGAGCAGTACTTC.

In its sample, this clone was seen once. CDR3 DNA: TGTGCCAGCAGCATCCTAGACTACGAGCAGTACTTC. This encodes CASSILDYEQYF. The chain employs TRBV5-5 and TRBJ2-7; no definite D call. The germline gives CDR1 SGHKS, CDR2 YYEKEE (reference sequence). The CDR3 runs to 12 residues. V lost 4 bases, J lost 3 bases, and 8 bases lay in between.

J is TRBJ1-2 and V is TRBV6-2 or TRBV6-3; weak D call: TRBD1 (5 bases). The CDR3 spans 15 residues. V was cut by 4 bases and J by 0 bases, with 12 bases left in between. From germline, CDR1 is MNHEY and CDR2 SVGEGT. CDR3 sequence: CASSSLQGPNYGYTF. Written as DNA, the CDR3 is TGTGCCAGCAGTTCCCTCCAGGGACCTAACTATGGCTACACCTTC.

V gene TRBV7-6 combines with J gene TRBJ1-1; 7 positions match TRBD1. Losses at the gene ends were 6 bases for V and 3 bases for J; bases not matched to a gene: 4. Germline CDR1 reads SGHVS; CDR2 reads FNYEAQ. This CDR3 has 13 residues. The CDR3 sequence is CASRKDRDTEAFF. CDR3 sequence (DNA): TGTGCCAGCAGAAAAGACAGGGACACTGAAGCTTTCTTT. Combining the CDR3 with reference TRBV7-6 and TRBJ1-1 gives the whole variable domain GAGVSQSPRYKVTKRGQDVALRCDPISGHVSLYWYRQALGQGPEFLTYFNYEAQQDKSGLPNDRFSAERPEGSISTLTIQRTEQRDSAMYRCASRKDRDTEAFFGQGTRLTVV.

J is TRBJ2-1 and V is TRBV11-2; either TRBD1 or TRBD2 may fit D (6 bases each). There are 15 residues in the CDR3. Trimming cost V 4 bases and J 4 bases, with 14 bases left between them. Germline CDR1 and CDR2: SGHAT and FQNNGV. The CDR3 loop reads CASSSRRGTYNEQFF. The CDR3 DNA sequence: TGTGCCAGCAGCTCCCGGAGGGGGACATACAATGAGCAGTTCTTC.

The chain has TRBV7-2 and TRBJ1-1; D call uncertain. With 3 bases removed from V and 2 bases from J, the gap between germline ends came to 7 bases. In germline, CDR1 is SGHTA, CDR2 FQGNSA. This CDR3 is built from 13 residues. DNA for the CDR3: TGTGCCAGCAGCTTGTCAGCCAACACTGAAGCTTTCTTT. Its protein product is CASSLSANTEAFF. Filled out from reference TRBV7-2 and TRBJ1-1, the complete variable domain reads GAGVSQSPSNKVTEKGKDVELRCDPISGHTALYWYRQSLGQGLEFLIYFQGNSAPDKSGLPSDRFSAERTGGSVSTLTIQRTQQEDSAVYLCASSLSANTEAFFGQGTRLTVV.

This rearrangement joins TRBV7-2 to TRBJ1-2, with 8 bases that match TRBD1. The germline gives CDR1 SGHTA, CDR2 FQGNSA. This CDR3 has 15 residues. Unmatched junction bases numbered 3, after V lost 3 bases and J lost 0 bases. CDR3 residues: CASSFRQGSNYGYTF. The DNA of the CDR3 is TGTGCCAGCAGCTTCCGACAGGGGTCTAACTATGGCTACACCTTC. The complete variable domain, with remaining parts taken from reference TRBV7-2 and TRBJ1-2, reads GAGVSQSPSNKVTEKGKDVELRCDPISGHTALYWYRQSLGQGLEFLIYFQGNSAPDKSGLPSDRFSAERTGGSVSTLTIQRTQQEDSAVYLCASSFRQGSNYGYTFGSGTRLTVV.

In nucleotides, the CDR3 is TGCAGTGCTAGTCGGGGGGCAAGAAGTTCGGCTTTCTTT. It translates to CSASRGARSSAFF. The chain recombines TRBV20-1 with TRBJ1-1; tentative D call: TRBD1 (6 bases). The CDR3 contains 13 residues. Trimming cost V 3 bases and J 11 bases, with 19 bases left between them. The germline CDR1 and CDR2 sequences are DFQATT and SNEGSKA (reference sequence).

The chain couples TRBV5-6 to TRBJ1-2, with D tentatively TRBD1 (5 bases). V was pared by 3 bases and J by 0 bases, with 9 bases between. Germline CDR1 and CDR2: SGHDT and YYEEEE. CDR3 length: 14 amino acids. The CDR3 bases are TGTGCCAGCAGCTGGAGACAGACTAACTATGGCTACACCTTC. This encodes CASSWRQTNYGYTF.

This clone was observed once. This chain links TRBV11-2 with TRBJ2-4; the match to TRBD1 covers 9 bases. J lost 9 bases, V lost 2 bases, and 5 bases had no gene match. The germline gives CDR1 SGHAT, CDR2 FQNNGV. The CDR3 is 14 residues long. This CDR3 is CASSLLGQGGIQYF. The DNA for the CDR3 is TGTGCCAGCAGCTTATTGGGACAGGGAGGCATTCAGTACTTC. The entire variable domain, with the rest obtained from reference TRBV11-2 and TRBJ2-4, is as follows: EAGVAQSPRYKIIEKRQSVAFWCNPISGHATLYWYQQILGQGPKLLIQFQNNGVVDDSQLPKDRFSAERLKGVDSTLKIQPAKLEDSAVYLCASSLLGQGGIQYFGAGTRLSVL.

V and J are TRBV19 and TRBJ1-1; 7 bases are shared with TRBD1. This CDR3 is built from 14 residues. Trimming removed 7 bases from V and 7 bases from J; junction bases left unmatched: 12. Germline V gives CDR1 LNHDA, CDR2 SQIVND (reference sequence). The DNA for the CDR3 is TGTGCCAGTAAAACGACAGGGTTCTTAGTTGAAGCTTTCTTT. Amino acid sequence: CASKTTGFLVEAFF.

This chain uses TRBV29-1 with TRBJ2-1, with a tentative D call TRBD2 (6 bases). The V gene's germline CDR1 is SQVTM and CDR2 ANQGSEA. Trimming removed 3 bases at V and 3 bases at J, with 9 bases between. The CDR3 extends over 13 amino acids. The CDR3 coding sequence is TGCAGCGTTGAGGTAGCGGACTACAATGAGCAGTTCTTC. Amino acids: CSVEVADYNEQFF.